The rows below give T cell receptor beta chains drawn from one sample of a study of neurological immune-mediated disorders. Each CDR3 protein gets one entry after TCRdb re-called the 5' RACE reads with MiXCR. Altogether 50,000 to 55,000 distinct CDR3 sequences are present, roughly 3.8% being singletons, with the ten largest covering 5% to 7%. Sequencing was done on a sample of PBMCs. The receptors shown here come from a man aged 60-69 years with multiple sclerosis. Both conserved end residues are part of each CDR3. The D gene is left open where the match is weak. A row's size may be missing; if present it is once, few, many or a size class.

CDR3 DNA | CDR3 protein | D gene | J gene | V gene | clone size
TGTGCCAGCAGCCAAGGGACGGTGAGCACCGGGGAGCTGTTTTTT | CASSQGTVSTGELFF | - | TRBJ2-2 | TRBV3-1 | many
TGTGCCAGCAGCACCCGCTCTGGGGGTTCACCCCTCCACTTT | CASSTRSGGSPLHF | - | TRBJ1-6 | TRBV7-2 | many
TGTGCCAGCAGCCATGGTATGGTTGGGCACCGAATCGAGCAGTACTTC | CASSHGMVGHRIEQYF | - | TRBJ2-7 | TRBV3-1 | many
TGTGCCAGCAGCTGGGGACAGGCTTCGAGGGAGACCCAGTACTTC | CASSWGQASRETQYF | TRBD1 | TRBJ2-5 | TRBV7-9 | many
TGTGCCAGCAGTTCCCCCGGGACTAGCGGCCCCTATTTCGTCTACGAGCAGTACTTC | CASSSPGTSGPYFVYEQYF | TRBD2 | TRBJ2-7 | TRBV27 | -
TGTGACACCGTAAAGGGGAACACTGAAGCTTTCTTT | CDTVKGNTEAFF | - | TRBJ1-1 | TRBV19 | -
TGTGCCAGCAGTCTGGGGACGGGAGCGAATCAGCCCCAGCATTTT | CASSLGTGANQPQHF | - | TRBJ1-5 | TRBV12-3/TRBV12-4 | many
TGTGCCAGCAGGGGACAGGGCAACTATGGCTACACCTTC | CASRGQGNYGYTF | TRBD1 | TRBJ1-2 | TRBV6-5 | many
TGCGCCAGCAGCTTTGGGGGGACCGACACCGGGGAGCTGTTTTTT | CASSFGGTDTGELFF | - | TRBJ2-2 | TRBV5-1 | many
TGTGCCACCAGCAGAGATCAATGGAGCATGAACACTGAAGCTTTCTTT | CATSRDQWSMNTEAFF | - | TRBJ1-1 | TRBV15 | many
TGTGCCACGGAGGTTGACAGGCCCAGCAATCAGCCCCAGCATTTT | CATEVDRPSNQPQHF | - | TRBJ1-5 | TRBV15 | many
TGTGCCAGCAGCTCCCAGACAGGGCCTAATTCACCCCTCCACTTT | CASSSQTGPNSPLHF | TRBD1 | TRBJ1-6 | TRBV5-6 | many
TGTGCCAGCAACCTAGCGGGAGGGGCCTACAATGAGCAGTTCTTC | CASNLAGGAYNEQFF | TRBD2 | TRBJ2-1 | TRBV7-9 | many
TGTGCCAGCAGCTTCAGGAGCGGGGGGACCTACAATGAGCAGTTCTTC | CASSFRSGGTYNEQFF | TRBD2 | TRBJ2-1 | TRBV7-9 | many
TGTGCCACCAGCAGGGACAGAGCGAACACCGGGGAGCTGTTTTTT | CATSRDRANTGELFF | - | TRBJ2-2 | TRBV15 | -
TGTGCCAGCAGTCCTACCACACGAAACACTGAAGCTTTCTTT | CASSPTTRNTEAFF | - | TRBJ1-1 | TRBV28 | -
TGTGCCAGCAGCTTACCGGGACCGGAGTACTTC | CASSLPGPEYF | - | TRBJ2-7 | TRBV28 | many
TGCAGTGCTACCGGGACAGGGGTGGAAGAGACCCAGTACTTC | CSATGTGVEETQYF | TRBD1 | TRBJ2-5 | TRBV20-1 | many
TGCAGCGTTGAAGGCCGGGACAATGAGCAGTTCTTC | CSVEGRDNEQFF | - | TRBJ2-1 | TRBV29-1 | many
TGTGCCACCAGCAGACCCGAGTTCAGTGATGGCTACACCTTC | CATSRPEFSDGYTF | - | TRBJ1-2 | TRBV15 | many
TGCAGTGCTAGGGCAACCGACTCCTACGAGCAGTACTTC | CSARATDSYEQYF | - | TRBJ2-7 | TRBV20-1 | many
TGCAGCGCCTTAGTTGGGGGGAACACTGAAGCTTTCTTT | CSALVGGNTEAFF | - | TRBJ1-1 | TRBV29-1 | many
TGTGCCAGCAGTTACCGGGACAGCTCCCAAGAGACCCAGTACTTC | CASSYRDSSQETQYF | TRBD1 | TRBJ2-5 | TRBV2 | many
TGTGCCAGCAGCTTAGCCGGGACTAGCGGGAGCCCAACCTACGAGCAGTACTTC | CASSLAGTSGSPTYEQYF | TRBD2 | TRBJ2-7 | TRBV7-9 | few
TGCAGCGTTGAAGTCGACAGGACCAGACAGCAGTACTTC | CSVEVDRTRQQYF | - | TRBJ2-7 | TRBV29-1 | many
TGCAGTGCTAGTATCGGGGACCCACTACTTTCACCCCTCCACTTT | CSASIGDPLLSPLHF | - | TRBJ1-6 | TRBV20-1 | many
TGTGCCAGCAGCTCTCATCGGACAGCCCTGAACACTGAAGCTTTCTTT | CASSSHRTALNTEAFF | - | TRBJ1-1 | TRBV28 | many
TGTGCCAGCCCTCCCCCCGGGGGGAACGGCCTAGCGGAAAATGAGCAGTTCTTC | CASPPPGGNGLAENEQFF | TRBD2 | TRBJ2-1 | TRBV5-5 | many
TGTGCCAGCAGTTTAGGTCCTAGCGGGTCTACGCAGCAGTACTTC | CASSLGPSGSTQQYF | TRBD2 | TRBJ2-7 | TRBV28 | many
TGCAGCGTTGAACAGGGGACGGGCACTGAAGCTTTCTTT | CSVEQGTGTEAFF | - | TRBJ1-1 | TRBV29-1 | many
TGTGCCAGCAGCTCGCCCCTAGCGGAACTGGAGACCCAGTACTTC | CASSSPLAELETQYF | TRBD2 | TRBJ2-5 | TRBV5-5 | many
TGCGCCAGCAGCTTGCTAGCGGGGAAGGGTCAAGAGACCCAGTACTTC | CASSLLAGKGQETQYF | TRBD2 | TRBJ2-5 | TRBV5-1 | many
TGTGCCTGGAGACACAGGGACCGGGACTATGGCTACACCTTC | CAWRHRDRDYGYTF | - | TRBJ1-2 | TRBV30 | few
TGTGCCAGCAGTTACCCCCACCGGGGGGCCTCTCCCTTAACTAACTATGGCTACACCTTC | CASSYPHRGASPLTNYGYTF | - | TRBJ1-2 | TRBV6-6 | many
TGCAGTGCTAGAGATCCCTCTCGGGGCGATTACCAGCCCCAGCATTTT | CSARDPSRGDYQPQHF | - | TRBJ1-5 | TRBV20-1 | many
TGCGCCAGCAGCCCTGGGACAGCCAAGTTAGACGCCGGAGCTTTCTTT | CASSPGTAKLDAGAFF | TRBD1 | TRBJ1-1 | TRBV5-1 | -
TGTGCCACCATTCTGCGACAGTTCTCCTACAATGAGCAGTTCTTC | CATILRQFSYNEQFF | - | TRBJ2-1 | TRBV28 | -
TGCAGTGCTAGATCACTAGCGGCCCACAATGAGCAGTTCTTC | CSARSLAAHNEQFF | TRBD2 | TRBJ2-1 | TRBV20-1 | many
TGTGCCATCAGTGAGTCGAATATGAACACTGAAGCTTTCTTT | CAISESNMNTEAFF | - | TRBJ1-1 | TRBV10-3 | many
TGTGCCAGCAGCCAAGTTATAGGTGATGGCTACACCTTC | CASSQVIGDGYTF | - | TRBJ1-2 | TRBV3-1 | -
TGTGCCAGCTCACCGGGGACAGGCGGCTCTGGAAACACCATATATTTT | CASSPGTGGSGNTIYF | TRBD1 | TRBJ1-3 | TRBV18 | -
TGCAGCGTTGATAATGGCAGGGGTTTCCCCCCTGAAGAGACCCAGTACTTC | CSVDNGRGFPPEETQYF | - | TRBJ2-5 | TRBV29-1 | few
TGCGCCAGCAGCTTGGCGTCGTCATTTACCGGGGAGCTGTTTTTT | CASSLASSFTGELFF | - | TRBJ2-2 | TRBV5-1 | many
TGTGCCAGCAGCTTAGACAGGGGGAGTCACACCTTC | CASSLDRGSHTF | TRBD1 | TRBJ1-2 | TRBV7-2 | many
TGCAGTGCTAGCGGGAGAGGGTCCTTAGCCAAAAACATTCAGTACTTC | CSASGRGSLAKNIQYF | - | TRBJ2-4 | TRBV20-1 | -
TGTGCCAGCAGTTTATTGGGGGACTTAACCTACGAGCAGTACTTC | CASSLLGDLTYEQYF | - | TRBJ2-7 | TRBV27 | few
TGCAGTGCTAGAGATAGCGGAGTCACTGAAGCTTTCTTT | CSARDSGVTEAFF | - | TRBJ1-1 | TRBV20-1 | -
TGTGCCAGCAGCTTATTTTCGTACGATGAGCAGTTCTTC | CASSLFSYDEQFF | - | TRBJ2-1 | TRBV11-2 | many
TGCAGTGCTAGGGACAGGGGAGATACGCAGTATTTT | CSARDRGDTQYF | TRBD1 | TRBJ2-3 | TRBV20-1 | many
TGCGCCAGCACCCCCGGGACAGTGTCAAGAAACTATGGCTACACCTTC | CASTPGTVSRNYGYTF | TRBD1 | TRBJ1-2 | TRBV5-1 | many
TGTGCCAGCAGCTCCTCCCTCCGTGACAGGGAGACGGGAGTGGGGTATTTT | CASSSSLRDRETGVGYF | - | TRBJ2-3 | TRBV7-2 | many
TGTGCCAGCAGCCCATGGGCACACTCACCCCTCCACTTT | CASSPWAHSPLHF | - | TRBJ1-6 | TRBV14 | medium-sized
TGCAGCCTACAGTCCGGTGGGAAACTGTTTTTT | CSLQSGGKLFF | - | TRBJ1-4 | TRBV29-1 | many
TGTGCCAGCAGATTAGGGCCAGGGACTAGCTTTCACAATGAGCAGTTCTTC | CASRLGPGTSFHNEQFF | TRBD2 | TRBJ2-1 | TRBV27 | many
TGTGCCAGCAGCCTTGAAGGCGGGGGAGGATCACCCCTCCACTTT | CASSLEGGGGSPLHF | - | TRBJ1-6 | TRBV3-1 | many
TGTGCCAGCAGTTCCATAGGAGTTACCTACGAGCAGTACTTC | CASSSIGVTYEQYF | - | TRBJ2-7 | TRBV12-3/TRBV12-4 | many
TGTGCCAGCAGTTTATCGATGGTGAATACGCAGTATTTT | CASSLSMVNTQYF | - | TRBJ2-3 | TRBV27 | many
TGCAGTGCTAGAGGCCTAGCGGGAGACGGTGAGCAGTTCTTC | CSARGLAGDGEQFF | TRBD2 | TRBJ2-1 | TRBV20-1 | many
TGCAGCGTTGAAGGTCGGGCAGGGGAAGAGACCCAGTACTTC | CSVEGRAGEETQYF | - | TRBJ2-5 | TRBV29-1 | many
TGTGCCAGCAGCTTCCGATCGCCAGATACGCAGTATTTT | CASSFRSPDTQYF | - | TRBJ2-3 | TRBV11-3 | many